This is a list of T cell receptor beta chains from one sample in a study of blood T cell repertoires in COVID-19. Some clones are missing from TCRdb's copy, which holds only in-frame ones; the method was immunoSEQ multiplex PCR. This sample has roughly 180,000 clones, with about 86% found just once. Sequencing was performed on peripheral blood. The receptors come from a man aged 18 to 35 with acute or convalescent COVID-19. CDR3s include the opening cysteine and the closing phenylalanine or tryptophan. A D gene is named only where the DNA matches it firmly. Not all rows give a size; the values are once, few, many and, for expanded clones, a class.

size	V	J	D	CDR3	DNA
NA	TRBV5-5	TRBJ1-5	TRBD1	CASSWRTGDNQPQHF	TGTGCCAGCAGCTGGAGGACAGGGGACAATCAGCCCCAGCATTTT
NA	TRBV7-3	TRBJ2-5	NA	CASSLSGQQETQYF	TGTGCCAGCAGCTTAAGTGGGCAGCAAGAGACCCAGTACTTC
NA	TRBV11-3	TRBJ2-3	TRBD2	CASSLVGPSGYTDTQYF	TGTGCCAGCAGCTTAGTAGGGCCTAGCGGATACACAGATACGCAGTATTTT
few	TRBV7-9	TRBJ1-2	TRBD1	CASSLALTGGLNGYTF	TGTGCCAGCAGCTTAGCGCTTACAGGGGGTTTGAATGGCTACACCTTC
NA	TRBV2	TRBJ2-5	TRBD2	CASSDLTSGYTTNQETQYF	TGTGCCAGCAGTGATCTGACTAGCGGATACACTACCAACCAAGAGACCCAGTACTTC
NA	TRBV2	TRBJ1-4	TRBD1	CASNEPGTGVEKLFF	TGTGCCAGCAACGAACCTGGGACAGGGGTTGAAAAACTGTTTTTT
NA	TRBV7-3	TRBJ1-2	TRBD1	CASSPGQGAPNYGYTF	TGTGCCAGCAGCCCCGGCCAGGGGGCCCCAAACTATGGCTACACCTTC
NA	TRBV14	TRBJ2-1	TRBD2	CASSQGEGGIRGNEQFF	TGTGCCAGCAGCCAAGGGGAGGGCGGCATAAGAGGCAATGAGCAGTTCTTC
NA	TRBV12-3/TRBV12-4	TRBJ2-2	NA	CASKSRYTGELFF	TGTGCCAGCAAGTCCAGATACACCGGGGAGCTGTTTTTT
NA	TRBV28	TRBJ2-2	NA	CATGQGGTGELFF	TGTGCCACAGGGCAGGGTGGCACCGGGGAGCTGTTTTTT
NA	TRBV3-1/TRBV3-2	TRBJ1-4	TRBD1	CASSPRDSIVKLFF	TGTGCCAGCAGCCCCCGGGACAGCATCGTGAAACTGTTTTTT
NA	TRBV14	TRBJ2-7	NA	CASSRTGGWEQYF	TGTGCCAGCAGCCGGACGGGGGGCTGGGAGCAGTACTTC
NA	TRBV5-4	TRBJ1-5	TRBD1	CASSEGQGGSNQPQHF	TGTGCCAGCAGCGAGGGACAGGGGGGGAGCAATCAGCCCCAGCATTTT
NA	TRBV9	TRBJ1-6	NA	CASSVGGVNSPLHF	TGTGCCAGCAGCGTAGGCGGGGTTAATTCACCCCTCCACTTT
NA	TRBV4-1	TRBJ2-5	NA	CASSQDGIARETQYF	TGCGCCAGCAGCCAAGATGGAATAGCTCGGGAGACCCAGTACTTC
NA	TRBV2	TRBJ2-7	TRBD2	CASKLAGGLPPYEQYF	TGTGCCAGCAAGCTAGCGGGGGGTCTACCACCTTACGAGCAGTACTTC
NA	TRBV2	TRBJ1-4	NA	CASSDETGKVTFNEKLFF	TGTGCCAGCAGTGATGAGACGGGGAAGGTGACTTTCAATGAAAAACTGTTTTTT
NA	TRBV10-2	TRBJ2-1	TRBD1	CASSSTGTNEQFF	TGCGCCAGCAGTTCGACAGGGACCAATGAGCAGTTCTTC
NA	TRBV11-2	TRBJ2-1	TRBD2	CASSLITAGGPINEQFF	TGTGCCAGCAGCTTAATTACAGCGGGGGGGCCGATCAATGAGCAGTTCTTC
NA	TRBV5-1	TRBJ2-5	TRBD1	CASSTGQGGETQYF	TGCGCCAGCAGCACGGGACAGGGGGGAGAGACCCAGTACTTC
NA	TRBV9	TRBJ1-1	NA	CASSQGLYGMNTEAFF	TGTGCCAGCAGCCAGGGGTTATATGGCATGAACACTGAAGCTTTCTTT
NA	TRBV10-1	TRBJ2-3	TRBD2	CASSPEAGGRADTQYF	TGCGCCAGCAGTCCTGAAGCGGGGGGGCGAGCAGATACGCAGTATTTT
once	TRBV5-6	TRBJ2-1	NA	CASSLKSAWYRDNEQFF	TGTGCCAGCAGCTTGAAATCCGCGTGGTACAGGGACAATGAGCAGTTCTTC
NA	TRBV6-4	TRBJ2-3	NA	CASSDLFKRQGGDTQYF	TGTGCCAGCAGTGACCTTTTTAAGAGACAGGGAGGAGATACGCAGTATTTT
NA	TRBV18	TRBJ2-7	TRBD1	CASSPPGTGGVYEQYF	TGTGCCAGCTCACCACCCGGGACAGGGGGAGTCTACGAGCAGTACTTC
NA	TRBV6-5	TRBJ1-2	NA	CASTRREDGYTF	TGTGCCAGCACACGACGGGAGGATGGCTACACCTTC
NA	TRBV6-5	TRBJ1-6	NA	CASAGNSYNSPLHF	TGTGCCAGCGCAGGGAACTCCTATAATTCACCCCTCCACTTT
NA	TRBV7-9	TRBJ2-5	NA	CASSPSGEETQYF	TGTGCCAGCAGCCCTAGTGGTGAGGAGACCCAGTACTTC
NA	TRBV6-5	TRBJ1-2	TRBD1	CASSYTGTGAGYTF	TGTGCCAGCAGTTACACAGGGACAGGGGCTGGCTACACCTTC
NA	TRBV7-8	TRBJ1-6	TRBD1	CASRFRDRGSPLHF	TGTGCCAGCAGGTTCCGGGACAGGGGTTCACCCCTCCACTTT
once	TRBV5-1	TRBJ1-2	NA	CASSRGLNPRWEGCTF	TGCGCCAGCAGCAGGGGACTCAACCCGAGGTGGGAGGGCTGCACCTTC
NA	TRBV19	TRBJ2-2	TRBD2	CASSILAGRAGELFF	TGTGCCAGTAGTATACTAGCGGGGAGGGCCGGGGAGCTGTTTTTT
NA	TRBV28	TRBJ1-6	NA	CASSLDSGSPLHF	TGTGCCAGCAGTTTGGACTCGGGTTCACCCCTCCACTTT
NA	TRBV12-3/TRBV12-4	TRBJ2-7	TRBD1	CASRIRTDREQYF	TGTGCCAGCAGAATCCGGACGGACAGGGAGCAGTACTTC
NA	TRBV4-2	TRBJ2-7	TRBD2	CASSLEVTSGEVEQYF	TGTGCCAGCAGCCTCGAAGTGACTAGCGGGGAGGTCGAGCAGTACTTC
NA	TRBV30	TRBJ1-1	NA	CAWSVGGNTEAFF	TGTGCCTGGAGTGTGGGGGGGAACACTGAAGCTTTCTTT
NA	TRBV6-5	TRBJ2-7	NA	CASSYGTPGGWDEQYF	TGTGCCAGCAGTTACGGTACCCCTGGGGGGTGGGACGAGCAGTACTTC
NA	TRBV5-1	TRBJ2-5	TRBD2	CASSWTSGGAETQYF	TGCGCCAGCAGCTGGACTAGCGGGGGGGCCGAGACCCAGTACTTC
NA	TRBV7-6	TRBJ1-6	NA	CASSLGGMRDSPLHF	TGTGCCAGCAGCTTAGGAGGGATGAGGGATTCACCCCTCCACTTT
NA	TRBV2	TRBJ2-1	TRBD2	CASRGLAGGLSDEQFF	TGTGCCAGCAGGGGACTAGCGGGGGGGCTATCGGATGAGCAGTTCTTC
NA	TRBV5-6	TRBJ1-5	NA	CASSRLNQPQHF	TGTGCCAGCAGCCGTCTAAATCAGCCCCAGCATTTT
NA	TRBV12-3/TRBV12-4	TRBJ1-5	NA	CASSLGGAQPQHF	TGTGCCAGCAGTTTGGGGGGGGCTCAGCCCCAGCATTTT
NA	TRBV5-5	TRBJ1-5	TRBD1	CASSLDWTGFQPQHF	TGTGCCAGCAGCTTGGATTGGACAGGGTTTCAGCCCCAGCATTTT
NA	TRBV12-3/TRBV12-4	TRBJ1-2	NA	CASLANPSYGYTF	TGTGCCAGCCTAGCCAACCCGTCCTATGGCTACACCTTC
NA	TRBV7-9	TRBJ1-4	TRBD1	CASSIDRAENNEKLFF	TGTGCCAGCAGCATAGACAGGGCGGAGAATAATGAAAAACTGTTTTTT
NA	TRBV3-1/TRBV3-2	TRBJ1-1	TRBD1	CASRLTGENTEAFF	TGTGCCAGCAGACTTACAGGGGAGAACACTGAAGCTTTCTTT
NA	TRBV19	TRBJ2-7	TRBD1	CASSIALGQGFYEQYF	TGTGCCAGTAGTATCGCCTTAGGACAGGGTTTCTACGAGCAGTACTTC
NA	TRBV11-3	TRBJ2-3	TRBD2	CASSPGGPSTDTQYF	TGTGCCAGCAGCCCGGGGGGGCCGAGCACAGATACGCAGTATTTT
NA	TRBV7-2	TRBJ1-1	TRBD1	CASSPRTGYGTEAFF	TGTGCCAGCAGCCCAAGGACAGGGTACGGCACTGAAGCTTTCTTT
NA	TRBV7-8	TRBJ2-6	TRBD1	CASSRQGAGANVLTF	TGTGCCAGCAGCCGTCAGGGGGCTGGGGCCAACGTCCTGACTTTC
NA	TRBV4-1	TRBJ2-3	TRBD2	CASSLRGGATDTQYF	TGCGCCAGCAGCCTTCGGGGGGGGGCGACAGATACGCAGTATTTT
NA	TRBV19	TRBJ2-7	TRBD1	CASSSGQGTYEQYF	TGTGCCAGTTCCTCAGGACAGGGGACCTACGAGCAGTACTTC
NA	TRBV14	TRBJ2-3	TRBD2	CASSRLGTSGGTQYF	TGTGCCAGCAGCAGGCTTGGGACTAGCGGAGGTACGCAGTATTTT